This entry lists 16 T cell receptor beta chains sequenced from one sample in a study of cytomegalovirus exposure and HLA in healthy donors. Produced via immunoSEQ multiplex PCR; TCRdb's table is partial and in-frame only. The table has some 140,000 clones, 65% to 90% seen once. Source material: PBMCs. The receptor source for this set is a man younger than 35 in good health and CMV-seropositive.

The chain joins TRBV6-1 to TRBJ1-1, with D perhaps matching TRBD1 (6 bases). V lost 7 bases and J 4 bases, leaving 13 bases between the germline ends. Germline values: CDR1 MNHNS, CDR2 SASEGT. The CDR3 covers 13 residues. CDR3 loop: CASNKQGSTEAFF. CDR3 bases: TGTGCCAGCAACAAACAGGGTTCCACTGAAGCTTTCTTT.

The V and J genes are TRBV19 and TRBJ1-3, with D perhaps TRBD1 (5 bases). CDR3 length: 15 amino acids. Germline V gene data show CDR1 as LNHDA and CDR2 as SQIVND (reference sequence). V was trimmed by 4 bases and J by 4 bases, leaving 14 bases between them. The CDR3, as DNA: TGTGCCAGTAGTAAACACCCGGGACTGGGAAACACCATATATTTT. This translates into CASSKHPGLGNTIYF.

V gene TRBV7-9 combines with J gene TRBJ2-7, with 8 bases that match TRBD1. CDR3 length equals 15 residues. The germline gives CDR1 SEHNR, CDR2 FQNEAQ (reference sequence). V shed 5 bases and J 0 bases; nucleotides not matched to a gene: 6. The CDR3 DNA follows: TGTGCCAGCAGCCATGGACAGGGATACTCCTACGAGCAGTACTTC. It specifies CASSHGQGYSYEQYF.

Here the CDR3 reads CAWSVVGAGGGYGYTF. CDR3 DNA sequence: TGTGCCTGGAGTGTAGTCGGAGCAGGGGGTGGCTATGGCTACACCTTC. The chain couples TRBV30 to TRBJ1-2; TRBD1 aligns across 7 bases. The CDR3 covers 16 residues. V lost 0 bases and J lost 4; bases outside the gene matches: 11. Germline-derived CDR1 and CDR2 are GTSNPN and SVGIG (reference sequence).

CDR3 in DNA: TGTGCCAGCAGTGAACTAGACAGGGGTAAAGGCTACACCTTC. Its protein is CASSELDRGKGYTF. The rearrangement uses TRBV6-1 and TRBJ1-2; 8 bases align to TRBD1. Per germline, CDR1 MNHNS and CDR2 SASEGT. Losses at the gene ends were 2 bases for V and 8 bases for J; bases not matched to a gene: 7. This CDR3 has 14 residues.

The genes are TRBV30 and TRBJ2-1; 10 positions agree with TRBD1. CDR3 size: 15 residues. CDR1 and CDR2 (germline): GTSNPN, SVGIG (reference sequence). With V trimmed by 1 base and J by 7 bases, 7 bases remained unmatched. CDR3 residues: CAWSGGQGLGNEQFF. The CDR3 region has the DNA TGTGCCTGGAGTGGGGGACAGGGGCTGGGGAATGAGCAGTTCTTC.

The chain employs TRBV10-1 and TRBJ2-5, with 11 bases fitting TRBD2. CDR1 and CDR2 from the germline V gene are WNHNN and SYGVQD (reference sequence). V lost 4 bases and J lost 1; bases outside the gene matches: 8. This CDR3 comprises 17 residues. The CDR3 protein is CASSGTSGFPVQETQYF. The CDR3 DNA reads TGCGCCAGCAGTGGGACTAGCGGGTTTCCCGTCCAAGAGACCCAGTACTTC.

This sequence joins TRBV25-1 and TRBJ2-1; a possible D gene is TRBD1 (5 bases). The CDR3 contains 13 residues. Germline assignment: CDR1 MGHDK and CDR2 SYGVNS. V was cut by 1 base and J by 12 bases, with 13 bases left in between. CDR3 nucleotides: TGTGCCAGCAGTGAATCAGGGTTGTGGGGGCAGTTCTTC. Amino acids: CASSESGLWGQFF.

The chain combines TRBV6-5 with TRBJ1-1; TRBD1 aligns across 7 bases. Germline CDR1 MNHEY, CDR2 SVGAGI. CDR3 length equals 13 residues. With V trimmed by 3 bases and J by 9 bases, 7 bases remained unmatched. The CDR3 spells CASSYGAGGQAFF. CDR3 coding DNA: TGTGCCAGCAGTTATGGGGCAGGGGGGCAAGCTTTCTTT.

The CDR3 protein is CASTLPGTGKADTQYF. The CDR3 DNA is TGTGCCAGCACCCTCCCGGGGACAGGGAAGGCAGATACGCAGTATTTT. The gene calls are TRBV5-6 and TRBJ2-3, with 9 nucleotides matching TRBD1. Germline loops: CDR1 SGHDT, CDR2 YYEEEE. The junction had 12 bases not matched to a gene; V was cut back by 6 bases and J by 4 bases. This CDR3 is built from 16 residues.

The CDR3 sequence is CASSPLGGDSYNEQFF. CDR3 nucleotide sequence: TGTGCCAGCAGCCCCCTGGGGGGGGACTCATACAATGAGCAGTTCTTC. The chain employs TRBV7-6 and TRBJ2-1; 7 bases fit TRBD2. Germline lookup yields CDR1 SGHVS and CDR2 FNYEAQ. The CDR3 contains 16 residues. V was pared by 5 bases and J by 4 bases, with 11 bases of the junction left unmatched.

The chain recombines TRBV5-4 with TRBJ2-7; perhaps TRBD2 as D (6 bases). This CDR3 contains 13 residues. Trimming removed 2 bases from V and 4 bases from J, with 10 bases in between. Germline assignment: CDR1 SGHNT and CDR2 YYREEE (reference sequence). The CDR3 spells CASSFAGPYEQYF. Here the CDR3 DNA reads TGTGCCAGCAGCTTTGCGGGACCTTACGAGCAGTACTTC.

This clone was seen a handful of times. This specimen includes other DNA sequences encoding the same CDR3. The chain joins TRBV9 to TRBJ2-5; 7 positions match TRBD1. The junction had 0 bases not matched to a gene; V was cut back by 2 bases and J by 2 bases. Germline CDR1 is SGDLS and CDR2 is YYNGEE. CDR3 size: 13 residues. The chain's CDR3 is CASSVGQQETQYF. DNA for the CDR3: TGTGCCAGCAGCGTGGGACAGCAAGAGACCCAGTACTTC.

The chain links TRBV10-3 to TRBJ1-1; TRBD1 might be the D (6 bases). Germline values: CDR1 ENHRY, CDR2 SYGVKD. V was trimmed by 0 bases and J by 1 base, leaving 18 bases between them. This CDR3 is built from 18 residues. In nucleotides, the CDR3 is TGTGCCATCAGTGAGTCGAACAGGGTGCGAGAGAGGAACACTGAAGCTTTCTTT. This codes for CAISESNRVRERNTEAFF.

The J gene is TRBJ2-5, the V gene TRBV14; 8 nucleotides align to TRBD1. The CDR3 has 15 amino acids. V was pared by 4 bases and J by 4 bases, with 8 bases of the junction left unmatched. Germline assignment: CDR1 SGHDN and CDR2 FVKESK. The CDR3 protein is CASSPDRDFGETQYF. In nucleotides, the CDR3 is TGTGCCAGCAGCCCGGACAGGGATTTCGGAGAGACCCAGTACTTC.

The chain has TRBV7-6 and TRBJ1-1, with D perhaps TRBD1 (5 bases). Deletions cut 1 base from V and 1 base from J, with 7 bases between. CDR1 SGHVS and CDR2 FNYEAQ come from the germline V gene. This CDR3 comprises 14 residues. CDR3 sequence reads: CASSLDTGNTEAFF. DNA of the CDR3: TGTGCCAGCAGCTTAGATACAGGGAACACTGAAGCTTTCTTT. Looking up the rest from reference TRBV7-6 and TRBJ1-1 gives the full variable domain: GAGVSQSPRYKVTKRGQDVALRCDPISGHVSLYWYRQALGQGPEFLTYFNYEAQQDKSGLPNDRFSAERPEGSISTLTIQRTEQRDSAMYRCASSLDTGNTEAFFGQGTRLTVV.